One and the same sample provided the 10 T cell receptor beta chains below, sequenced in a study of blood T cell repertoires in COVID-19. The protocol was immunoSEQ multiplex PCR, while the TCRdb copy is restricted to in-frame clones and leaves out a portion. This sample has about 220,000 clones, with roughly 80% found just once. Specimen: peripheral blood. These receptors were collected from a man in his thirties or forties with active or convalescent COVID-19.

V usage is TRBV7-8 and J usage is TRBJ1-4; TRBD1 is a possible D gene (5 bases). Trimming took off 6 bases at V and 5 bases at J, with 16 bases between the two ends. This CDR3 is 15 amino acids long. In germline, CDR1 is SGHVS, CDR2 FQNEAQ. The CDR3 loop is CASSLQWGNNEKLFF. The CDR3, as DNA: TGTGCCAGCAGTCTCCAGTGGGGCAACAATGAAAAACTGTTTTTT.

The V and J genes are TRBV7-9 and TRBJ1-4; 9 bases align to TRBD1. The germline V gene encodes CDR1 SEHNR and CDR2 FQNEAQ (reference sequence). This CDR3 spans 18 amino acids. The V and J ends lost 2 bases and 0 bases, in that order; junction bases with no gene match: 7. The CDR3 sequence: CASSLLQGALATNEKLFF. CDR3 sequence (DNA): TGTGCCAGCAGCTTACTACAGGGGGCTCTGGCAACTAATGAAAAACTGTTTTTT.

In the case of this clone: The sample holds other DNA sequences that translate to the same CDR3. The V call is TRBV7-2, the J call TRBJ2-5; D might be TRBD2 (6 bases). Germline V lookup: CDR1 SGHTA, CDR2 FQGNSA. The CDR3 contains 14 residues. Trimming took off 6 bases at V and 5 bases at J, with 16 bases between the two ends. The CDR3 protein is CASSLGRGGETQYF. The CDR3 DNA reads TGTGCCAGCAGTCTGGGGCGGGGCGGTGAGACCCAGTACTTC.

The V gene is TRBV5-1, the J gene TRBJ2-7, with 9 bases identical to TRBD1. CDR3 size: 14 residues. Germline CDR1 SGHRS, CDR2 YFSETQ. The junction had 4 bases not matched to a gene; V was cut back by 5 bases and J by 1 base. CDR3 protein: CASRYGTGSYEQYF. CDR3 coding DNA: TGCGCCAGCAGATACGGGACAGGGTCCTACGAGCAGTACTTC.

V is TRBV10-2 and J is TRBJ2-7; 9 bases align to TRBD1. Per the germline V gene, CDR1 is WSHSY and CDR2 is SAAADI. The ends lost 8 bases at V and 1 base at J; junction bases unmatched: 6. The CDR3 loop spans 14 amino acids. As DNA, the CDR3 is TGCGCCAGCCGGGACAGGGCATATTCCTACGAGCAGTACTTC. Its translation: CASRDRAYSYEQYF.

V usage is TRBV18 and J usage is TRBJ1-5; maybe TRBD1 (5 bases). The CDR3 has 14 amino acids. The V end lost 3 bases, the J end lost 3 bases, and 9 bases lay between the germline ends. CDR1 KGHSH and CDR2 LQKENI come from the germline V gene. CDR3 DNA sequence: TGTGCCAGCTCACCCACAGGAGACAATCAGCCCCAGCATTTT. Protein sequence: CASSPTGDNQPQHF.

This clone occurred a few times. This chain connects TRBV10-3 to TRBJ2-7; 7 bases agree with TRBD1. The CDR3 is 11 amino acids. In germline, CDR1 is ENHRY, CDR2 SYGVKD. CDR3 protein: CAPPQGSEQYF. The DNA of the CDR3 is TGTGCGCCCCCACAGGGGTCCGAGCAGTACTTC.

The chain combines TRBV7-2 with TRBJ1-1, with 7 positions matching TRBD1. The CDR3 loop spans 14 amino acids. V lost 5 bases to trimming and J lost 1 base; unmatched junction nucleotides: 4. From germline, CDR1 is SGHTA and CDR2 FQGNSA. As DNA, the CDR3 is TGTGCCAGCAGCCAAGGGGGCGGGAACACTGAAGCTTTCTTT. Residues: CASSQGGGNTEAFF.

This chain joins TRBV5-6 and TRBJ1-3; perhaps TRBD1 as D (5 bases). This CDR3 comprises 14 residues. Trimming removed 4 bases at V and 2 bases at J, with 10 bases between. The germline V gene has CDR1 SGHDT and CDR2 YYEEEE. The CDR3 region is CASSIDSPGNTIYF. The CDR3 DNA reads TGTGCCAGCAGCATAGACAGTCCTGGAAACACCATATATTTT.

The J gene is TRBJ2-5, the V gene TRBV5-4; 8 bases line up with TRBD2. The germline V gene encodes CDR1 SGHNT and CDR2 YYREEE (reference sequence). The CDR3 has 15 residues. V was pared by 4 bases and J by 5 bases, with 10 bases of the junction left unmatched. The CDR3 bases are TGTGCCAGCAGCCCATACAGCGGGAGAGGCGAGACCCAGTACTTC. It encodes CASSPYSGRGETQYF.